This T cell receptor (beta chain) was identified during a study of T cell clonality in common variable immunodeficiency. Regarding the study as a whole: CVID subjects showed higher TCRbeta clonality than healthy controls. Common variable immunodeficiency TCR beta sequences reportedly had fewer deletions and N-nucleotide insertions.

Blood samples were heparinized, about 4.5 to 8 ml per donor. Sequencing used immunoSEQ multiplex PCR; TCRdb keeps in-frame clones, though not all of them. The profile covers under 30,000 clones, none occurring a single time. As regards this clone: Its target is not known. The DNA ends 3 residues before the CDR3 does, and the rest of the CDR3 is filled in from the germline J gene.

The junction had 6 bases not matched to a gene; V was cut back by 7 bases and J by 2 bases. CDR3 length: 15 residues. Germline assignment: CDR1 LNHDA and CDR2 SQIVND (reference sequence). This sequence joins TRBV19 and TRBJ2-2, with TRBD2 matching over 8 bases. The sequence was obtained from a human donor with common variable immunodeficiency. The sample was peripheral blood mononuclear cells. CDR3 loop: CASNREGLNTGELFF. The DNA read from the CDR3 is TGTGCCAGTAACCGGGAGGGACTTAACACCGGGGAG.